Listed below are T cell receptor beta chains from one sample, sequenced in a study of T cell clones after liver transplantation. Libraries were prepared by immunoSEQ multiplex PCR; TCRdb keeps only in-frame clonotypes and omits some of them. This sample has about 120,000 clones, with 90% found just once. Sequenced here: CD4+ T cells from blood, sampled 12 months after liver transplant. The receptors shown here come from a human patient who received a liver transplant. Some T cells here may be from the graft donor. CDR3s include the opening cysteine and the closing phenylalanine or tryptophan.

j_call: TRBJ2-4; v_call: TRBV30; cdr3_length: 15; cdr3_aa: CAWSPAGGAKNIQYF
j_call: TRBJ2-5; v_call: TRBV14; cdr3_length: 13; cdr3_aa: CASSQNRQETQYF
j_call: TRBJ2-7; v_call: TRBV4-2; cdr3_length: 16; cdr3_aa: CASSPRSSEPSYEQYF
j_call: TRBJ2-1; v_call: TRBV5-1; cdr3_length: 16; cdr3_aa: CASSLVGGSTPNEQFF
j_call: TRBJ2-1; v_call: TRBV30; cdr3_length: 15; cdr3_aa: CAWSGLAGVYNEQFF
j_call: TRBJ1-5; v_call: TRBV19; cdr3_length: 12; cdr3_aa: CASSIMGGPQHF
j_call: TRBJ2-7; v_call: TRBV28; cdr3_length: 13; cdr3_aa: CASSLDSPYEQYF
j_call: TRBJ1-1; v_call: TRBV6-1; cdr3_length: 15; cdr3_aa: CASSDPSRMNTEAFF
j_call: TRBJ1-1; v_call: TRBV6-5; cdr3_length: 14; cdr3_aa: CASKLQGFNTEAFF
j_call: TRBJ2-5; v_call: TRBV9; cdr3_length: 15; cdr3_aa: CASSAGTSDKETQYF
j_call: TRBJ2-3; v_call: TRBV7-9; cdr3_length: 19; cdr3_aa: CASSSSLAGWEGDTDTQYF
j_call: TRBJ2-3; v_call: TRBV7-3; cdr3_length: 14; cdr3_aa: CASSLSPPADTQYF
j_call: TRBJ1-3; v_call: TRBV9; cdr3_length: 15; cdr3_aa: CASSATGTGGNTIYF
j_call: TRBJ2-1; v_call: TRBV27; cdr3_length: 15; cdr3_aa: CASSLPSGSHNEQFF
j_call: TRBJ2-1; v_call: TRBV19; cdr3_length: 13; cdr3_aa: CASSSGQFNEQFF
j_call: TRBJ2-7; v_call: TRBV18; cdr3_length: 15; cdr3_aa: CASSPRQGLSYEQYF
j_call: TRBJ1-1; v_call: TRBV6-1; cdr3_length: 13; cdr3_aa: CASSLTGSTEAFF
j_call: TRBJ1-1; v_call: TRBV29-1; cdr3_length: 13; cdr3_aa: CSVASQGNTEAFF
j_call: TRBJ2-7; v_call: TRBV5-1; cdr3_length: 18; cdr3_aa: CASSSSGTGGYGSYEQYF
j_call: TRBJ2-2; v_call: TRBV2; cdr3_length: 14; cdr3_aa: CASSRQGNTGELFF
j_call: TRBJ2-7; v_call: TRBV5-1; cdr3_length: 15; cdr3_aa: CASSRASGTPYEQYF
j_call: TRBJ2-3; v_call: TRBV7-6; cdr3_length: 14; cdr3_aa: CASSSESGNSAQYF
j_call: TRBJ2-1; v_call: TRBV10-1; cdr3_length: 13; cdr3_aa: CASSRAGGIEQFF
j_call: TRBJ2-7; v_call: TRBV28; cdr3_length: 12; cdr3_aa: CAITQGSYEQYF
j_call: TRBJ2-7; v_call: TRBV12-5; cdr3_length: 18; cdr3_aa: CASGAAPLSQRVPYEQYF
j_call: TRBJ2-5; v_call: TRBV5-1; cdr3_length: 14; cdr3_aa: CASSLGRAPETQYF
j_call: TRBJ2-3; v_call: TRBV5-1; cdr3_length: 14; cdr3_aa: CASSSTTSTDTQYF
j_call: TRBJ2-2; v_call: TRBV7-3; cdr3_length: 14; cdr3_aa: CASRTAMNTGELFF
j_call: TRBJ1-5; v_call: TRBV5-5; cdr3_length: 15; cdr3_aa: CASSFADRSNQPQHF
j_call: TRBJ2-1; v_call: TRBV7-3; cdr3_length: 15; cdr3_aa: CASSLVSGNGNEQFF
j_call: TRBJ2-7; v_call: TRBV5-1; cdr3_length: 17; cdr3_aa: CASSLVGGAGSPYEQYF
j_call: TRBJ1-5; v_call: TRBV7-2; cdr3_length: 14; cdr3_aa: CASSTRQGRAPQHF
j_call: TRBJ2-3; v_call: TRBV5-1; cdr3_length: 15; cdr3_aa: CASSPRTGPADTQYF
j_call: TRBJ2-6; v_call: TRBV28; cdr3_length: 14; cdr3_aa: CASSLRSGANVLTF
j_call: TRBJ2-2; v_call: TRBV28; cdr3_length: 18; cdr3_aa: CASSSHSSGSGKSGELFF
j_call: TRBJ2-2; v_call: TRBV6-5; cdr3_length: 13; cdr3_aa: CASRGGSAGELFF
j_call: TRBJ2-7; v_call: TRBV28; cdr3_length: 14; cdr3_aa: CASSFFRTPYEQYF
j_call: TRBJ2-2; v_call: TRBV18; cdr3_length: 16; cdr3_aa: CASSPLPGTNTGELFF
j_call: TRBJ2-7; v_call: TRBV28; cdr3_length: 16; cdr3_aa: CASSSAWTSGNYEQYF
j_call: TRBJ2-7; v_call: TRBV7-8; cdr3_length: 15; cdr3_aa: CASSLGRGAGVEQYF
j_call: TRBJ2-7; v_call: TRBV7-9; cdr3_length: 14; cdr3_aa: CASSLGRNSYEQYF
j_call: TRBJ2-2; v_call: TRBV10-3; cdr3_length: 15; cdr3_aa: CAISEGGGDTGELFF
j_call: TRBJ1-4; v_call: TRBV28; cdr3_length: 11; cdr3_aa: CASSSDRIIFF
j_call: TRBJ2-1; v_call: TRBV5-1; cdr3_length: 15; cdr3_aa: CASSSMGAEYNEQFF
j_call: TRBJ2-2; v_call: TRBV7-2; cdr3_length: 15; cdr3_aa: CASSLGVTNTGELFF
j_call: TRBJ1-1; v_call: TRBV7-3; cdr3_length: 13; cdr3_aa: CASSPTTGNEAFF
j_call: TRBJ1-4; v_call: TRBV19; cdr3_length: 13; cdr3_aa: CASSVDSNEKLFF
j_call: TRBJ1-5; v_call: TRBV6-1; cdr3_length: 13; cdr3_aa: CAEAAAGNQPQHF
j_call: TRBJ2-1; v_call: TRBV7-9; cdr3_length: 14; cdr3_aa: CASSLELGYNEQFF
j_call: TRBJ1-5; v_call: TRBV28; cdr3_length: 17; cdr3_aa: CASSLWQGRGGNQPQHF
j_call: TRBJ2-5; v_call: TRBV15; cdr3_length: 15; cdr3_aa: CATSRALDEKETQYF
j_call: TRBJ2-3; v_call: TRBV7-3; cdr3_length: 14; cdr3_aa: CASSFQGGTDTQYF
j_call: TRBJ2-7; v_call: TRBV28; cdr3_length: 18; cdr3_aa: CASSYPLRLAPSSYEQYF
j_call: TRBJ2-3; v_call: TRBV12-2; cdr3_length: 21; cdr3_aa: CASRLGYRDRGLAGSTDTQYF